A selection of T cell receptor beta chains follows, all from one sample in a study of PD-L1 blockade in urothelial cancer. Profiling relied on immunoSEQ multiplex PCR, and the TCRdb table lists in-frame clones only, not all of them. Of roughly 56,000 clones listed, 86% are singletons. The sequences come from PBMCs, collected around atezolizumab (anti-PD-L1) treatment. These receptors originate from a man between 60 and 75 years old with urothelial cancer. CDR3s include the opening cysteine and the closing phenylalanine or tryptophan. The D gene is left open where the match is weak. Size values are once, few and many counts, or a class for expanded clones, and some rows have none.

d_gene	abundance	v_gene	j_gene	CDR3nt	CDR3aa
TRBD2	NA	TRBV13	TRBJ2-1	TGTGCCAGCAGCTCTATTCGGCCGGAGGTGGGAGGGGTCCACAATGAGCAGTTCTTC	CASSSIRPEVGGVHNEQFF
TRBD1	NA	TRBV6-4	TRBJ1-1	TGTGCCAGCACTCGGACAGGGGATAGCACTGAAGCTTTCTTT	CASTRTGDSTEAFF
NA	NA	TRBV4-2	TRBJ1-2	TGTGCCAGCAGCCAAGATTCACAGGCAGATGGCTACACCTTC	CASSQDSQADGYTF
NA	NA	TRBV14	TRBJ1-1	TGTGCCAGCAGCCAAGCCGGGAACACTGAAGCTTTCTTT	CASSQAGNTEAFF
NA	once	TRBV10-3	TRBJ2-7	TGTGCCATCAGTCTACAGGGGGGGAACGAGCAGTACTTC	CAISLQGGNEQYF
NA	NA	TRBV6-1	TRBJ2-1	TGTGCCAGCAGCGGAGATGGAGGCTACAATGAGCAGTTCTTC	CASSGDGGYNEQFF
TRBD1	NA	TRBV9	TRBJ2-7	TGTGCCAGCAGCCGAGGGACAGGTGCCTACGAGCAGTACTTC	CASSRGTGAYEQYF
TRBD1	many	TRBV28	TRBJ1-4	TGTGCCACCTTAATACCGGGACAGGGAATGAAGGAACTGTTTTTT	CATLIPGQGMKELFF
NA	NA	TRBV18	TRBJ1-1	TGTGCCAGCACCCCTCGACAGATGAACACTGAAGCTTTCTTT	CASTPRQMNTEAFF
TRBD2	NA	TRBV12-5	TRBJ2-1	TGTGCTAGTGGTTTTCTGGGACTAGGGGGCAATGAGCAGTTCTTC	CASGFLGLGGNEQFF
TRBD2	few	TRBV5-1	TRBJ2-7	TGCGCCAGCAGCGATGAGGGGCTAGCGGGATACGGCTACGAGCAGTACTTC	CASSDEGLAGYGYEQYF
NA	NA	TRBV9	TRBJ1-1	TGTGCCAGCAGTCGGGGGGGCACCGATACTGAAGCTTTCTTT	CASSRGGTDTEAFF
TRBD2	NA	TRBV29-1	TRBJ2-2	TGCAGCGTTGACCCCGGGGGGGCGAACACCGGGGAGCTGTTTTTT	CSVDPGGANTGELFF
NA	NA	TRBV27	TRBJ2-7	TGTGCCAGCAGGTTTCTTGGGCAGGGGCCCTACGAGCAGTACTTC	CASRFLGQGPYEQYF
NA	NA	TRBV6-5	TRBJ1-6	TGTGCCAGCAGTTACCGGGATTCACCCCTCCACTTT	CASSYRDSPLHF
TRBD1	once	TRBV5-4	TRBJ1-2	TGTGCCAGCAGCCTACCCCTATCGACAGGGAGCTATGGCTACACCTTC	CASSLPLSTGSYGYTF
NA	NA	TRBV29-1	TRBJ2-5	TGCAGCTTCAGGGTCCAAGAGACCCAGTACTTC	CSFRVQETQYF
NA	NA	TRBV6-1	TRBJ2-7	TGTGCCAGCAGCCAATGGGCCGCCTCCTACGAGCAGTACTTC	CASSQWAASYEQYF
NA	NA	TRBV27	TRBJ1-4	TGTGCCAGCAGTTTTCAAATTGCAACTAATGAAAAACTGTTTTTT	CASSFQIATNEKLFF
TRBD1	NA	TRBV7-6	TRBJ2-7	TGTGCCAGCAGCCTAACGGGGGGACAGGGGGCAATTGGGCAGTACTTC	CASSLTGGQGAIGQYF
NA	NA	TRBV7-8	TRBJ2-5	TGTGCCAGCAGCTTAGGGCAGAAAGAGACCCAGTACTTC	CASSLGQKETQYF
NA	NA	TRBV18	TRBJ1-1	TGTGCCAGCTCACGGTTACAGGGAAACACTGAAGCTTTCTTT	CASSRLQGNTEAFF
NA	few	TRBV30	TRBJ1-3	TGTGCCTGGAGTGTATATGGGCAGATCGCTGGAAACACCATATATTTT	CAWSVYGQIAGNTIYF
TRBD2	NA	TRBV7-2	TRBJ2-3	TGTGCCAGCAGCCCTCCGGGACTAGCGGGGACCACAGATACGCAGTATTTT	CASSPPGLAGTTDTQYF
TRBD1	NA	TRBV5-1	TRBJ1-5	TGCGCCAGCAGCTTATCGACAGGGAATCAGCCCCAGCATTTT	CASSLSTGNQPQHF
NA	few	TRBV6-6	TRBJ1-2	TGTGCCAGCAAGGAGACAGGCGATAACTATGGCTACACCTTC	CASKETGDNYGYTF